These T cell receptor beta chains were read from a single sample in a study of response to subunit inactivated influenza vaccine. TCRdb recomputed calls from the RT-PCR reads with MiXCR, one row per CDR3 protein. The data contain roughly 170,000 distinct CDR3 sequences, 7.5% to 10% of them singletons. The sample was non-naive T cells sorted from PBMCs, taken on the day of vaccination. The receptors come from a man aged 45-60 years who received an inactivated influenza vaccine. Both conserved end residues are part of each CDR3. The D gene is left open where the match is weak. Size is omitted from some rows. Given values are once, few, many or a class for expanded clones.

- | TRBJ1-5 | TRBV5-6 | - | CASTLHDGQPRTQHF | TGTGCCAGCACCCTTCACGACGGACAACCTAGGACCCAGCATTTT
TRBD2 | TRBJ2-1 | TRBV19 | - | CASSPSSGTYNEQFF | TGTGCCAGTAGCCCCTCTAGCGGGACCTACAATGAGCAGTTCTTC
- | TRBJ2-2 | TRBV10-3 | few | CAISDNAANTGELFF | TGTGCCATCAGTGACAATGCCGCGAACACCGGGGAGCTGTTTTTT
- | TRBJ2-5 | TRBV19 | few | CASSMPGSKTQYF | TGTGCCAGTAGTATGCCAGGGTCAAAGACCCAGTACTTC
TRBD2 | TRBJ2-1 | TRBV4-2 | many | CASSQESSGNYNEQFF | TGTGCCAGCAGCCAAGAGTCTAGCGGAAATTACAATGAGCAGTTCTTC
TRBD1 | TRBJ2-7 | TRBV9 | few | CASSPQGQGLGAYEQYF | TGTGCCAGCAGCCCTCAGGGACAGGGACTGGGGGCCTACGAGCAGTACTTC
- | TRBJ2-3 | TRBV19 | - | CASSMEIGGPTQYF | TGTGCCAGTAGTATGGAGATAGGAGGGCCTACGCAGTATTTT
- | TRBJ1-1 | TRBV6-5 | few | CASSYSTFGSAEAFF | TGTGCCAGCAGTTACTCGACTTTTGGGAGTGCTGAAGCTTTCTTT
- | TRBJ1-2 | TRBV4-1 | few | CASSQVGQGDGYTF | TGCGCCAGCAGCCAAGTTGGGCAGGGAGATGGCTACACCTTC
TRBD2 | TRBJ2-7 | TRBV6-2/TRBV6-3 | few | CASRWTGGEQYF | TGTGCCAGCAGATGGACGGGAGGCGAGCAGTACTTC
TRBD1 | TRBJ1-4 | TRBV6-1 | many | CASSVEQGTGVEKLFF | TGTGCCAGCAGTGTAGAACAGGGGACGGGAGTTGAAAAACTGTTTTTT
TRBD2 | TRBJ2-1 | TRBV6-2/TRBV6-3 | - | CASKGSGSLANEQFF | TGTGCCAGCAAAGGTAGCGGGAGTCTCGCCAATGAGCAGTTCTTC
TRBD1 | TRBJ2-3 | TRBV5-6 | many | CASRGQSRDTQYF | TGTGCCAGCAGGGGACAGTCCCGGGATACGCAGTATTTT
- | TRBJ1-1 | TRBV9 | few | CASSVVPIQENTEAFF | TGTGCCAGCAGCGTAGTTCCAATACAGGAGAACACTGAAGCTTTCTTT
TRBD1 | TRBJ2-2 | TRBV15 | - | CATSKDRSLANTGELFF | TGTGCCACCAGCAAGGACAGGAGCCTGGCTAACACCGGGGAGCTGTTTTTT
- | TRBJ1-1 | TRBV20-1 | - | CSARDRGHEAFF | TGCAGTGCTAGAGATAGGGGACATGAAGCTTTCTTT
- | TRBJ2-2 | TRBV15 | many | CATRRGEGELFF | TGTGCCACCAGGCGAGGGGAAGGGGAGCTGTTTTTT
- | TRBJ1-2 | TRBV29-1 | many | CSVEVGPQAIGYTF | TGCAGCGTTGAAGTGGGCCCTCAGGCAATAGGCTACACCTTC
- | TRBJ2-7 | TRBV9 | few | CASSVGLGTYEQYF | TGTGCCAGCAGCGTAGGGTTGGGGACCTACGAGCAGTACTTC
- | TRBJ2-3 | TRBV7-6 | - | CASSLEATILDTQYF | TGTGCCAGCAGCTTAGAGGCCACGATTCTAGATACGCAGTATTTT
TRBD2 | TRBJ2-1 | TRBV2 | few | CASSEAGLAGNEQFF | TGTGCCAGCAGTGAAGCTGGGCTAGCGGGAAACGAGCAGTTCTTC
TRBD2 | TRBJ2-3 | TRBV6-1 | - | CASRRTSGPTDTQYF | TGTGCCAGCCGTCGAACTAGCGGCCCCACAGATACGCAGTATTTT
- | TRBJ1-5 | TRBV10-3 | many | CAISEIGGAGSNQPQHF | TGTGCCATCAGCGAAATCGGTGGGGCAGGCAGCAATCAGCCCCAGCATTTT
- | TRBJ1-2 | TRBV4-3 | few | CASSQEHRANYGYTF | TGCGCCAGCAGCCAAGAACACCGAGCTAACTATGGCTACACCTTC
TRBD2 | TRBJ2-5 | TRBV6-1 | few | CASSGGRAGTQYF | TGTGCCAGCTCCGGAGGGAGGGCCGGGACCCAGTACTTC
- | TRBJ1-6 | TRBV14 | - | CASSHWTMGSPLHF | TGTGCCAGCAGCCACTGGACAATGGGTTCACCCCTCCACTTT
TRBD1 | TRBJ2-3 | TRBV12-3/TRBV12-4 | few | CASRPRPGQGLDTQYF | TGTGCCAGCAGACCCCGACCGGGACAGGGATTAGATACGCAGTATTTT
- | TRBJ2-2 | TRBV18 | few | CASSPMDSSNTGELFF | TGTGCCAGCTCACCAATGGACAGCTCGAACACCGGGGAGCTGTTTTTT
- | TRBJ2-7 | TRBV28 | few | CASLGPDGYEQYF | TGTGCCAGCTTAGGACCCGACGGCTACGAGCAGTACTTC
TRBD2 | TRBJ2-3 | TRBV7-2 | many | CASSSLPGLHTDTQYF | TGTGCCAGCAGCTCACTACCGGGACTACACACAGATACGCAGTATTTT
TRBD1 | TRBJ1-4 | TRBV4-1 | many | CASSHILRTGRNEKLFF | TGCGCCAGCAGCCACATCCTGAGGACAGGGCGTAATGAAAAACTGTTTTTT
TRBD2 | TRBJ2-1 | TRBV4-3 | - | CASSQVWEGYNEQFF | TGCGCCAGCAGCCAAGTGTGGGAGGGATACAATGAGCAGTTCTTC
TRBD1 | TRBJ2-7 | TRBV6-2/TRBV6-3 | - | CASSSPDRALTRQYF | TGTGCCAGCAGTTCACCGGACAGGGCGCTAACACGCCAGTACTTC
TRBD1 | TRBJ2-1 | TRBV6-1 | few | CASRDLPGQSQFF | TGTGCCAGCAGGGATCTTCCGGGACAGTCGCAGTTCTTC
TRBD1 | TRBJ1-1 | TRBV15 | - | CATSREGDYRGAFF | TGTGCCACCAGCAGGGAGGGGGACTACAGGGGAGCTTTCTTT
- | TRBJ2-1 | TRBV7-6 | - | CASSSNVGNEQFF | TGTGCCAGCAGCTCCAATGTAGGGAATGAGCAGTTCTTC
- | TRBJ2-2 | TRBV7-2 | - | CSSSSLGAGTGELFF | TGTTCCAGCAGCTCATTGGGGGCAGGGACCGGGGAGCTGTTTTTT
TRBD1 | TRBJ2-7 | TRBV6-1 | - | CASGRGQPRSYEQYF | TGTGCCAGCGGCCGGGGACAGCCCCGATCCTACGAGCAGTACTTC
TRBD2 | TRBJ2-3 | TRBV27 | few | CASSLRGRALDTQYF | TGTGCCAGCAGTTTACGCGGGAGGGCCTTAGATACGCAGTATTTT
- | TRBJ2-1 | TRBV25-1 | few | CASKPYRGVEQFF | TGTGCCAGCAAGCCCTACCGGGGCGTTGAGCAGTTCTTC
TRBD2 | TRBJ2-1 | TRBV2 | many | CTISFGPVGGRIPYNEQFF | TGTACCATCAGTTTCGGGCCTGTCGGCGGGAGGATACCCTACAATGAGCAGTTCTTC
- | TRBJ2-2 | TRBV4-1 | - | CASSPHLGTSFVEGGELFF | TGCGCCAGCAGCCCTCACCTAGGGACATCCTTCGTTGAGGGCGGGGAGCTGTTTTTT
TRBD2 | TRBJ2-5 | TRBV6-5 | many | CASSYGAGLETQYF | TGTGCCAGCAGTTATGGAGCGGGATTGGAGACCCAGTACTTC
- | TRBJ1-5 | TRBV27 | many | CASSFSSEVSNQPQHF | TGTGCCAGCAGTTTTTCGTCAGAAGTTAGCAATCAGCCCCAGCATTTT
- | TRBJ2-1 | TRBV12-3/TRBV12-4 | many | CASKSQGHYSEQFF | TGTGCCAGCAAATCCCAAGGCCACTATAGTGAGCAGTTCTTC
TRBD1 | TRBJ2-1 | TRBV27 | - | CASSPSGTGVYNEQFF | TGTGCCAGCAGTCCATCCGGGACAGGGGTCTACAATGAGCAGTTCTTC
- | TRBJ2-2 | TRBV25-1 | - | CASSRWESGELFF | TGTGCCAGCAGCCGTTGGGAGTCCGGGGAGCTGTTTTTT
- | TRBJ2-7 | TRBV7-2 | many | CARRASSYEQYF | TGTGCCAGGAGGGCCAGCTCCTACGAGCAGTACTTC
TRBD2 | TRBJ2-7 | TRBV7-2 | - | CASSLGPGLAVEQYF | TGTGCCAGCAGCTTAGGCCCGGGACTAGCAGTCGAGCAGTACTTC
- | TRBJ2-2 | TRBV15 | few | CATSRGYGELFF | TGTGCCACCAGCAGGGGTTACGGGGAGCTGTTTTTT
TRBD1 | TRBJ2-7 | TRBV12-3/TRBV12-4 | - | CASSYDRVYEQYF | TGTGCCAGCAGTTATGACAGGGTCTACGAGCAGTACTTC